This T cell receptor beta chain was found in a study of T cell repertoires in cytomegalovirus infection. About the study: CMV infection and matching HLA type were both indicated by public TCR beta signatures.

Germline V gene lookup returns CDR1 MNHNS and CDR2 SASEGT. V shed 6 bases, J shed 7 bases, and the junction held 12 bases outside the gene matches. The CDR3 has 15 amino acids. The sample holds many counts of this clonotype. Its cognate antigen is unknown. From the reads, TCRdb called clonotypes with MiXCR, one entry per CDR3 protein. The sample lists 300,000 or so distinct CDR3 sequences, roughly a tenth occurring once. General observations from the study: Cumulative public TCR beta family frequency identified carriers of CMV plus the relevant HLA. The ex vivo response was dominated by HLA-C-restricted CMV-specific TCR beta clonotypes.

This clonotype originated in a human donor in good health (CMV status not recorded). Some clones in this sample may be carry-over from other donors' samples. Sample: PBMCs. V is TRBV6-1 and J is TRBJ2-1; TRBD2 aligns across 7 bases. As DNA, the CDR3 is TGTGCCAGCAGCACAGGACTAGGTCGCATGAATGAGCAGTTCTTC. Translation: CASSTGLGRMNEQFF.